This T cell receptor beta chain was sequenced during a study of post-analysis software for immune sequencing data. At the level of the study: In terms of disease course, relapsing-remitting, secondary progressive and progressive-relapsing multiple sclerosis were included.

Turning to this clonotype: Its antigen is unknown.

The CDR3 sequence is 16 residues long. The study, taken as a whole, reports: The five TRBV segments detected at higher frequency in patients than in controls included TRBV5-6, TRBV5-1 and TRBV20-1. Controls had significantly higher normalized Chao1 diversity than multiple sclerosis patients.

Unique molecular identifiers were carried by the TCR beta cDNA libraries. Some 500,000 cDNA molecules were recovered from an input of about 1 to 10 million T cells. Each CDR3 protein gets one entry after TCRdb re-called the PCR reads with MiXCR. The data contain more than 350,000 distinct CDR3 sequences, over 30% of them singletons. This TCR was recovered from a girl aged 2-10 years with multiple sclerosis. What was sequenced was blood. The chain combines TRBV21-1 with TRBJ2-7; TRBD2 is the table's D call and was not checked against the DNA. TRBV21-1 is classified as a pseudogene. The CDR3 region has the DNA TGTGCCAGCAGCGTCCAATCTAGCGGGAGTTTTATCGAGCAGTACTTC. Residues: CASSVQSSGSFIEQYF.